The T cell receptor (beta chain) under discussion was sequenced for a study of T cell responses to AZD1222 COVID-19 vaccine. TCRdb's table, derived via immunoSEQ multiplex PCR, lists solely in-frame clones and lacks some. This sample has approximately 180,000 clones, with almost 90% found just once. The CDR3 is made up of 18 amino acids. V lost 1 base, J lost 2 bases, and 20 bases lay in between. In germline, CDR1 is MDHEN, CDR2 SYDVKM. The chain combines TRBV28 with TRBJ1-1; D might be TRBD1 (6 bases). The sample was peripheral blood, taken on day 0 of AZD1222 vaccination. This clonotype was obtained from an adult in good health. The CDR3 region is CASSLFPRGGALNTEAFF. In DNA form, the CDR3 reads TGTGCCAGCAGTTTATTCCCCCGTGGGGGGGCCCTAAACACTGAAGCTTTCTTT.